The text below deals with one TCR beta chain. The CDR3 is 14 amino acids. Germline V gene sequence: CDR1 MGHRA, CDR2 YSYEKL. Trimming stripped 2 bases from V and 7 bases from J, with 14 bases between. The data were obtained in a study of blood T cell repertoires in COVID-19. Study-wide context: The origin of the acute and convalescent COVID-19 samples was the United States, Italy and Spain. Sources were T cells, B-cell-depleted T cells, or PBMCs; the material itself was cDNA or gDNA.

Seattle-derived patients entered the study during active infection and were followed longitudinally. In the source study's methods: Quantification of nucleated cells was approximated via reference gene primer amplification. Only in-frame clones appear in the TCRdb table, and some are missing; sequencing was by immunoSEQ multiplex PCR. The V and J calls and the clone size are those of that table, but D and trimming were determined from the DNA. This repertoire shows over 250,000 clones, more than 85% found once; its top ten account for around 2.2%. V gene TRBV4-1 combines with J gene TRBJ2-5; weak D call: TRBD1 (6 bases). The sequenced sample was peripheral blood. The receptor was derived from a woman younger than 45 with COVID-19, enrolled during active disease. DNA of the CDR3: TGCGCCAGCAGCCAAACGGACAGCCCGGGGACCCAGTACTTC. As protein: CASSQTDSPGTQYF.